The clone carrying this T cell receptor beta chain was picked up a small number of times. Its antigen is not identified. Per-sample yields of isolated PBMCs were at least 7 million. Alongside a J-beta primer mix, a sample-barcoded 5' primer served in a second PCR lasting roughly 6 to 11 cycles. TCRdb recomputed calls from the 5' RACE reads with MiXCR, one row per CDR3 protein. The sample has about 1.8 million distinct CDR3 sequences; around half are singletons. The data belong to a study of blood T cells in healthy people across ages. Broader study findings: It was the long-lived donors that had more naive CD4+ cells and higher diversity than aged donors. Roughly linearly, TCR beta diversity per million T cells fell as age increased. Expanded clonotype changes were possibly confounded by unknown donor CMV status.

This CDR3 is built from 14 residues. Germline V gene sequence: CDR1 ENHRY, CDR2 SYGVKD. Trimming cost V 6 bases and J 0 bases, with 9 bases left between them. The chain is built from TRBV10-3 and TRBJ2-1; D assignment may be TRBD1 or TRBD2 (5 bases each). This sequence was found in a woman in her thirties or forties in good health. Sequenced sample: blood. This CDR3 reads CAIRGTFSYNEQFF. The CDR3 bases are TGTGCCATCAGGGGGACGTTCTCCTACAATGAGCAGTTCTTC.